The 15 T cell receptor beta chains below all came from one sample that was sequenced in a study of cytomegalovirus exposure and HLA in healthy donors. The PCR used 60 Vbeta and 13 Jbeta primers. The data were produced by immunoSEQ multiplex PCR, yet TCRdb's version contains in-frame clones alone and is incomplete. The sample has fewer than 100,000 clones, 78% seen once. The sample comprised PBMCs. The receptors come from a middle-aged woman in good health and CMV-seropositive.

The J gene is TRBJ2-7, the V gene TRBV28; 7 positions match TRBD2. Germline CDR1 is MDHEN and CDR2 is SYDVKM. This CDR3 spans 15 amino acids. V shed 4 bases and J 0 bases; nucleotides not matched to a gene: 6. The CDR3 sequence: CASSSPGEGSYEQYF. CDR3 nucleotide sequence: TGTGCCAGCAGTTCGCCGGGGGAGGGCTCCTACGAGCAGTACTTC.

The chain links TRBV5-6 to TRBJ1-3; the match to TRBD1 covers 7 bases. From germline, CDR1 is SGHDT and CDR2 YYEEEE. This CDR3 is 16 amino acids long. The trim removed 0 bases at V and 0 bases at J, leaving 3 bases unmatched. CDR3 residues: CASSLGQGHSGNTIYF. In DNA, the CDR3 is TGTGCCAGCAGCTTGGGACAGGGACACTCTGGAAACACCATATATTTT.

This rearrangement joins TRBV15 to TRBJ1-2; the match to TRBD1 covers 7 bases. This CDR3 spans 14 amino acids. Germline CDR1 LNHNV, CDR2 YYDKDF (reference sequence). Germline trimming cut 3 bases from V and 4 bases from J; bases unmatched to any gene: 5. This CDR3 is CATSSGQEGYGYTF. In nucleotides, the CDR3 is TGTGCCACCAGCAGTGGACAGGAAGGCTATGGCTACACCTTC.

The chain uses TRBV11-3 and TRBJ2-2; TRBD2 is a possible D gene (6 bases). Trimming left V 0 bases short and J 2 bases short, with 10 bases between. Germline loops: CDR1 SGHNT, CDR2 YENEEA. CDR3 length: 16 residues. CDR3 in DNA: TGTGCCAGCAGCTTAGATCAAGGACTAAACACCGGGGAGCTGTTTTTT. Translated, it gives CASSLDQGLNTGELFF.

This clone occurred once. The chain carries TRBV6-5 and TRBJ2-7; TRBD1 might be the D (5 bases). There are 14 residues in the CDR3. Germline V CDR1 and CDR2: MNHEY, SVGAGI. V was clipped by 2 bases and J by 7 bases, with 15 bases between them. CDR3 sequence reads: CASSYDLDSLEQYF. CDR3 DNA sequence: TGTGCCAGCAGTTACGATTTAGACAGCCTTGAGCAGTACTTC.

CDR3: CSVVGRGVENTGELFF. For the CDR3, the DNA is TGCAGCGTTGTGGGCAGGGGGGTTGAGAACACCGGGGAGCTGTTTTTT. The rearrangement links TRBV29-1 to TRBJ2-2, with a tentative D call TRBD1 (7 bases). V was cut by 4 bases and J by 1 base, with 16 bases left in between. CDR1 and CDR2 (germline): SQVTM, ANQGSEA. The CDR3 is 16 residues long.

The J gene is TRBJ2-7, the V gene TRBV25-1, with D possibly matching TRBD2 (7 bases). From germline, CDR1 is MGHDK and CDR2 SYGVNS. Trimming pared 3 bases from V and 7 bases from J, leaving 10 bases between. The CDR3 has 12 amino acids. The chain's CDR3 is CASSEGRGEQYF. CDR3 bases: TGTGCCAGCAGTGAGGGGAGGGGGGAGCAGTACTTC.

The chain combines TRBV7-2 with TRBJ1-2; tentative D call: TRBD1 (5 bases). The V and J ends lost 2 bases and 2 bases respectively, with 9 bases between them. Germline V CDR1 and CDR2: SGHTA, FQGNSA. The CDR3 is 14 residues long. CDR3 bases: TGTGCCAGCAGCTTACGTGGGGGGAACTATGGCTACACCTTC. Its protein product is CASSLRGGNYGYTF. The full variable domain, with the rest looked up from reference TRBV7-2 and TRBJ1-2, is GAGVSQSPSNKVTEKGKDVELRCDPISGHTALYWYRQSLGQGLEFLIYFQGNSAPDKSGLPSDRFSAERTGGSVSTLTIQRTQQEDSAVYLCASSLRGGNYGYTFGSGTRLTVV.

This chain uses TRBV30 with TRBJ1-1; a weak D match, TRBD1 (5 bases). The germline V gene has CDR1 GTSNPN and CDR2 SVGIG (reference sequence). The germline V and J ends were trimmed by 0 bases and 2 bases, with 7 bases remaining between them. The CDR3 contains 13 residues. DNA of the CDR3: TGTGCCTGGAGTGTACAGGATAACACTGAAGCTTTCTTT. This translates into CAWSVQDNTEAFF.

This clone has a single count. The J gene is TRBJ1-4, the V gene TRBV9; 9 bases are shared with TRBD1. This CDR3 has 15 residues. Germline assignment: CDR1 SGDLS and CDR2 YYNGEE. The V segment lost 1 base and the J segment 10 bases; nucleotides outside the gene matches: 8. CDR3 region: CASSVKGTGFGKLFF. Written as DNA, the CDR3 is TGTGCCAGCAGCGTAAAAGGGACAGGGTTTGGAAAACTGTTTTTT.

The V call is TRBV5-8, the J call TRBJ1-5; perhaps TRBD1 as D (6 bases). Germline V gives CDR1 SGHTS, CDR2 YDEGEE. The CDR3 is 14 amino acids. V lost 5 bases and J 0 bases, leaving 9 bases between the germline ends. CDR3 amino acids: CASREGGSNQPQHF. CDR3 nucleotide sequence: TGTGCCAGCAGGGAAGGGGGTAGCAATCAGCCCCAGCATTTT.

The chain joins TRBV5-5 to TRBJ2-7, with D uncertain. V was pared by 0 bases and J by 2 bases, with 12 bases between. The germline CDR1 and CDR2 sequences are SGHKS and YYEKEE (reference sequence). This CDR3 contains 15 residues. CDR3 sequence reads: CASSLEFGGTYEQYF. CDR3 nucleotides: TGTGCCAGCAGCTTGGAGTTTGGTGGCACCTACGAGCAGTACTTC.

The V call is TRBV18, the J call TRBJ2-1, with 8 nucleotides matching TRBD2. J was trimmed by 5 bases and V by 1 base; bases with no gene match: 4. CDR3 length equals 15 residues. Germline V gene sequence: CDR1 KGHSH, CDR2 LQKENI. The DNA for the CDR3 is TGTGCCAGCTCACCACTTCCGGGGGGGAACAATGAGCAGTTCTTC. This translates into CASSPLPGGNNEQFF.

This clone was counted between two and nine times. The rearrangement uses TRBV7-9 and TRBJ1-2; TRBD1 matches 7 bases. J gave up 8 bases and V 5 bases, and 14 bases lay outside the gene matches. Germline-derived CDR1 and CDR2 are SEHNR and FQNEAQ (reference sequence). The CDR3 has 15 amino acids. CDR3 DNA sequence: TGTGCCAGCAGCCCTCATCTACAGGGGAAGAGCGGCTACACCTTC. The encoded protein is CASSPHLQGKSGYTF. Full variable domain (missing parts from reference TRBV7-9 and TRBJ1-2): DTGVSQNPRHKITKRGQNVTFRCDPISEHNRLYWYRQTLGQGPEFLTYFQNEAQLEKSRLLSDRFSAERPKGSFSTLEIQRTEQGDSAMYLCASSPHLQGKSGYTFGSGTRLTVV.

The CDR3, as DNA: TGTGCCAGCAGCGGGGGACTAGCGGGAGTAGGGCAGTATTTT. Its translation is CASSGGLAGVGQYF. The chain recombines TRBV9 with TRBJ2-3; 14 bases are a match to TRBD2. Germline values: CDR1 SGDLS, CDR2 YYNGEE. CDR3 length equals 14 residues. V gave up 3 bases and J gave up 11 bases; unmatched junction bases: 5.